The 23 T cell receptor beta chains below were found in one sample sequenced in a study of glioma-infiltrating T cells. Amplification of TCR alpha and beta CDR3 regions from RNA used iRepertoire nested multiplex PCR. TCRdb re-called the multiplex PCR reads with MiXCR, one entry per CDR3 protein. Of approximately 130,000 distinct CDR3 sequences in the sample, under 30% were seen once. Input material: glioma tissue, nonneoplastic brain tissue, or PBMCs (not recorded which). Every receptor here comes from a human donor with low-grade glioma or glioblastoma, undergoing nonglioma brain surgery, or in good health (not recorded which).

The sample holds a few counts of this clonotype. The CDR3 loop reads CARGQDYNEQFF. The CDR3 DNA reads as TGTGCCAGAGGGCAGGATTACAATGAGCAGTTCTTC. The J gene is TRBJ2-1, the V gene TRBV2, with D unresolved. Germline-derived CDR1 and CDR2 are SNHLY and FYNNEI. This CDR3 is 12 amino acids long. V was trimmed by 9 bases and J by 4 bases, leaving 10 bases between them.

This clonotype was found a few times. The chain uses TRBV6-4 and TRBJ1-1; weak D call: TRBD1 (5 bases). This CDR3 comprises 15 residues. Germline values: CDR1 MRHNA, CDR2 SNTAGT. Trimming removed 3 bases from V and 0 bases from J, with 11 bases in between. CDR3 region: CASSERGGVNTEAFF. The CDR3, as DNA: TGTGCCAGCAGTGAGAGGGGTGGGGTGAACACTGAAGCTTTCTTT.

This chain links TRBV4-1 with TRBJ1-1, with D possibly being TRBD1 (6 bases). V lost 1 base, J lost 6 bases, and 12 bases lay in between. The germline gives CDR1 MGHRA, CDR2 YSYEKL. The CDR3 loop spans 14 amino acids. CDR3 in DNA: TGCGCCAGCAGCCAAGGAAGAGGGGGTGCTGAAGCTTTCTTT. Its protein is CASSQGRGGAEAFF.

This clonotype occurred once. This chain joins TRBV18 and TRBJ2-3; 9 nucleotides match TRBD2. V lost 2 bases, J lost 1 base, and 4 bases stayed unmatched. This CDR3 has 16 amino acids. Germline CDR1 reads KGHSH; CDR2 reads LQKENI. CDR3 DNA sequence: TGTGCCAGCTCACCATCCCTAGCGGGGTGCACAGATACGCAGTATTTT. Its translation: CASSPSLAGCTDTQYF.

This clonotype was seen repeatedly, ten times or more. The genes are TRBV7-2 and TRBJ2-3, with D unclear. V lost 2 bases and J 6 bases, leaving 12 bases between the germline ends. The CDR3 consists of 14 residues. Germline assignment: CDR1 SGHTA and CDR2 FQGNSA. CDR3 region: CASSLLSAVDTQYF. The DNA of the CDR3 is TGTGCCAGCAGCTTACTCTCGGCGGTCGATACGCAGTATTTT.

This chain joins TRBV12-3 or TRBV12-4 and TRBJ2-4; TRBD1 aligns across 10 bases. The trim removed 3 bases at V and 4 bases at J, leaving 3 bases unmatched. CDR3 length: 15 amino acids. The CDR3 here is CASSLTGGAKNIQYF. CDR3 sequence (DNA): TGTGCCAGCAGTTTGACAGGGGGCGCGAAAAACATTCAGTACTTC.

This clonotype has just a few counts. The rearrangement joins TRBV20-1 to TRBJ1-4; D unclear. The CDR3 loop spans 14 amino acids. V dropped 8 bases and J dropped 0 bases, with 13 bases sitting between them. The V gene's germline CDR1 is DFQATT and CDR2 SNEGSKA (reference sequence). The CDR3 nucleotides are TGCAGTACCTCGGGCGGTACAACTAATGAAAAACTGTTTTTT. This sequence encodes CSTSGGTTNEKLFF.

The V call is TRBV7-2, the J call TRBJ1-5, with unresolved D. Germline assignment: CDR1 SGHTA and CDR2 FQGNSA. V lost 0 bases and J 1 base, leaving 7 bases between the germline ends. This CDR3 is built from 15 residues. CDR3 protein: CASSLALQSNQPQHF. The CDR3 nucleotides read TGTGCCAGCAGCTTAGCGTTACAGAGCAATCAGCCCCAGCATTTT.

Concerning this clonotype: A read error is possible here, since a much larger clone lies one base away. J is TRBJ1-2 and V is TRBV28, with 9 bases lining up with TRBD1. V gave up 3 bases and J gave up 9 bases; unmatched junction bases: 20. The length of the CDR3 is 18 residues. Germline loops: CDR1 MDHEN, CDR2 SYDVKM. The CDR3 region is CASSFRDRELRDLSSYTF. The CDR3 DNA follows: TGTGCCAGCAGTTTCCGGGACAGGGAGCTTCGGGACCTCAGCAGCTACACCTTC.

In this sample, this clonotype turned up a few times. The chain combines TRBV7-9 with TRBJ2-5; the D gene is possibly TRBD2 (5 bases). CDR3 length equals 12 residues. Between the trimmed V and J ends, which lost 1 base and 6 bases, there was a span of 6 bases. Per the germline V gene, CDR1 is SEHNR and CDR2 is FQNEAQ (reference sequence). The CDR3 DNA is TGTGCCAGCAGCTTAGACGGGAAGACCCAGTACTTC. Amino acids: CASSLDGKTQYF.

The table lists this clonotype with a count of one. This chain uses TRBV14 with TRBJ1-3; TRBD1 aligns across 11 bases. V was pared by 3 bases and J by 3 bases, with 4 bases of the junction left unmatched. The CDR3 runs to 16 residues. Germline V gene data show CDR1 as SGHDN and CDR2 as FVKESK. The CDR3 reads CASSQDRGLVGNTIYF. DNA for the CDR3: TGTGCCAGCAGCCAGGACAGGGGGCTTGTTGGAAACACCATATATTTT.

The rearrangement uses TRBV25-1 and TRBJ2-5, with 7 bases aligning to TRBD2. V trimming: 1 base; J trimming: 0 bases; junction bases outside the gene matches: 11. CDR3 length: 18 residues. Germline V CDR1 and CDR2: MGHDK, SYGVNS. The CDR3 DNA sequence: TGTGCCAGCAGTGAATGGAGGCCTAGCGGCCAGTACCAAGAGACCCAGTACTTC. It yields the protein CASSEWRPSGQYQETQYF.

This clonotype was observed a few times. This chain uses TRBV4-1 with TRBJ2-1, with D hard to call. Per germline, CDR1 MGHRA and CDR2 YSYEKL. Trimming left V 3 bases short and J 6 bases short, with 9 bases between. This CDR3 has 13 residues. CDR3 bases: TGCGCCAGCAGCCAGGATCACCGCAATGAGCAGTTCTTC. Encoded protein: CASSQDHRNEQFF.

This clonotype was seen only a few times. The chain recombines TRBV28 with TRBJ2-4; 11 bases match TRBD2. The CDR3 spans 17 residues. Trimming cost V 2 bases and J 4 bases; bases outside gene matches: 7. Per germline, CDR1 MDHEN and CDR2 SYDVKM. CDR3 sequence: CASSLGRGTSGKNIQYF. The CDR3 coding sequence is TGTGCCAGCAGTTTAGGCCGAGGGACTAGCGGAAAAAACATTCAGTACTTC.

V and J are TRBV20-1 and TRBJ1-5, with TRBD1 matching 7 bases. V lost 0 bases to trimming and J lost 2 bases; unmatched junction nucleotides: 4. CDR1 and CDR2 (germline): DFQATT, SNEGSKA (reference sequence). This CDR3 is built from 15 residues. CDR3 sequence: CSARDSGGGNQPQHF. The CDR3 nucleotides are TGCAGTGCTAGAGATTCAGGGGGAGGCAATCAGCCCCAGCATTTT.

The sample holds a few counts of this clonotype. The chain recombines TRBV20-1 with TRBJ2-1; D perhaps matches TRBD2 (5 bases). Germline CDR1 and CDR2: DFQATT and SNEGSKA (reference sequence). The CDR3 is made up of 17 amino acids. The V gene lost 3 bases and the J gene lost 0 bases, with 18 bases spanning the gap. CDR3 residues: CSARFSSAGGSYNEQFF. The CDR3 coding sequence is TGCAGTGCTAGGTTCAGTTCTGCGGGTGGCTCCTACAATGAGCAGTTCTTC.

A remark on this clonotype: Because the CDR3 is missing its conserved closing phenylalanine or tryptophan, this is likely a read error. The limits of the CDR3 on the DNA are not certain, so only TCRdb's listed CDR3 is given. This rearrangement joins TRBV19 to TRBJ2-1; the listed D gene, TRBD1, was not tested against the DNA. CDR1 is LNHDA and CDR2 is SQIVND in the germline V gene (reference sequence). The CDR3 is 12 residues long, counting both termini. The chain's CDR3 is CASSISWTAHLG.

A remark on this clonotype: It may be a read error: a sequence one base away is much more abundant. The chain joins TRBV20-1 to TRBJ1-1; D is unresolved. This CDR3 spans 11 amino acids. The V end lost 7 bases, the J end lost 6 bases, and 12 bases lay between the germline ends. CDR1 is DFQATT and CDR2 is SNEGSKA in the germline V gene (reference sequence). The chain's CDR3 is CSGLGTPEAFF. DNA of the CDR3: TGCAGTGGACTGGGAACCCCTGAAGCTTTCTTT.

The chain couples TRBV3-1 to TRBJ2-1; a weak D match, TRBD1 (6 bases). CDR1 and CDR2 (germline): LGHDT, YNNKEL (reference sequence). Trimming shortened V by 2 bases and J by 9 bases, and 11 bases separated the two germline ends. This CDR3 has 13 amino acids. The CDR3 spells CASSQRGFGEQFF. The CDR3, as DNA: TGTGCCAGCAGCCAAAGGGGGTTCGGTGAGCAGTTCTTC.

The V gene is TRBV28, the J gene TRBJ1-1; 7 positions match TRBD1. Germline assignment: CDR1 MDHEN and CDR2 SYDVKM. V lost 8 bases to trimming and J lost 0 bases; unmatched junction nucleotides: 9. The CDR3 is made up of 15 amino acids. The CDR3 DNA sequence: TGTGCCAGCTTTAGTCCCGGGACAGTGAACACTGAAGCTTTCTTT. This gives the protein CASFSPGTVNTEAFF.

This clonotype was counted a few times. In nucleotides, the CDR3 is TGTGCCAGCACCCCTAAGTCTCCGTGGGTCGAGCAGTACGTC. Protein sequence: CASTPKSPWVEQYV. The rearrangement uses TRBV11-2 and TRBJ2-7; D gene ambiguous. V was cut by 7 bases and J by 6 bases, with 19 bases left in between. This CDR3 region has 14 residues. CDR1 SGHAT and CDR2 FQNNGV come from the germline V gene.

This clonotype appeared a few times. V and J are TRBV7-9 and TRBJ1-6; 10 nucleotides match TRBD1. Germline V gives CDR1 SEHNR, CDR2 FQNEAQ (reference sequence). The CDR3 sequence is 14 residues long. With V trimmed by 1 base and J by 10 bases, 1 base remained unmatched. DNA of the CDR3: TGTGCCAGCAGCTTAGGGACAGGGGGATCACCCCTCCACTTT. Encoded protein: CASSLGTGGSPLHF.

Comments on this clonotype: One base away lies a much larger clone, so this may be a sequencing read error. The chain employs TRBV6-2 or TRBV6-3 and TRBJ2-1; D is uncertain. CDR1 and CDR2 from the germline V gene are MNHEY and SVGEGT. CDR3 length: 17 residues. CDR3 protein: CAGSYQRSARLYNEQFF. The CDR3, as DNA: TGTGCCGGCAGTTACCAACGGTCCGCCCGACTCTACAATGAGCAGTTCTTC.